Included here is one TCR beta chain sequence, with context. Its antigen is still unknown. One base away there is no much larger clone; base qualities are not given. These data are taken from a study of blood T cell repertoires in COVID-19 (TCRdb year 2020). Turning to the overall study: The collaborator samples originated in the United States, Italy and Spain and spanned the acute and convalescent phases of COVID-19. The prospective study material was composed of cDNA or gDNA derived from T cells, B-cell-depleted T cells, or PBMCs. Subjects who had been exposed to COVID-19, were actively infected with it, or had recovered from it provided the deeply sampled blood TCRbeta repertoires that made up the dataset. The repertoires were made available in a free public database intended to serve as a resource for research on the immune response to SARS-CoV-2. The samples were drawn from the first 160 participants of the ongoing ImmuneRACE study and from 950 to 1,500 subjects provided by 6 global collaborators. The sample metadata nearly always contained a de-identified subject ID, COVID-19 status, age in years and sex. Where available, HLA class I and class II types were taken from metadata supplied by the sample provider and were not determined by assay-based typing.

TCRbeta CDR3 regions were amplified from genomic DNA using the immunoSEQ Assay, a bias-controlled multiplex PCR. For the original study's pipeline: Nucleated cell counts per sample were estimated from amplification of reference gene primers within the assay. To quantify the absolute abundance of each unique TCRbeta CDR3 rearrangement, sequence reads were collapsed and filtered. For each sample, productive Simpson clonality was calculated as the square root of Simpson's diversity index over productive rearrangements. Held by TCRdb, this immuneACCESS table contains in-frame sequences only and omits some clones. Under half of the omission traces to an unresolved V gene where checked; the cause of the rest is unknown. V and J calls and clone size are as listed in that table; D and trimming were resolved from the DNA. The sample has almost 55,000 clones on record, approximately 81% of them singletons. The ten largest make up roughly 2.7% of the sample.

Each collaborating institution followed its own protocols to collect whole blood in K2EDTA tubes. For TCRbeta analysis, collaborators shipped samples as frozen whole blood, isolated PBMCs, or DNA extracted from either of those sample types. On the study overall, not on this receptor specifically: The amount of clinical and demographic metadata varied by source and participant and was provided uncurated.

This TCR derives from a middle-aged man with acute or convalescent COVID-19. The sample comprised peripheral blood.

The sequenced DNA: TGTGCCAGCAGTTCGGGACAGATATATGAGCAGTTCTTC. It is translated as CASSSGQIYEQFF. The chain was built from TRBV6-5 and TRBJ2-1, and 7 junction bases match TRBD1. The CDR3 measures 13 amino acids from cysteine to phenylalanine. The only DNA kept is the CDR3, 39 bases in frame from the first base. Based on the germline V gene, the CDR1 and CDR2 sequences are MNHEY and SVGAGI. After removal of 4 bases from V and 8 bases from J, the junction retains 5 bases not matched to a gene.